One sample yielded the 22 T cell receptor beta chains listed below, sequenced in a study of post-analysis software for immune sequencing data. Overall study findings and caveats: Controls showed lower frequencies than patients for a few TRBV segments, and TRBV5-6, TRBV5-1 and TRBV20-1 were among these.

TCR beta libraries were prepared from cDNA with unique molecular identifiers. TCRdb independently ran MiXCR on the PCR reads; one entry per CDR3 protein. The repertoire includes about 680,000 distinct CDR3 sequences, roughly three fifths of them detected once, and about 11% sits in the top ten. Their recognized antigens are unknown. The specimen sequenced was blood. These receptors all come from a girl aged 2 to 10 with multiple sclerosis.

CDR3 amino acids: CASSQRRVSYNEQFF. For the CDR3, the DNA is TGTGCCAGCAGCCAAAGGCGGGTCTCCTACAATGAGCAGTTCTTC. The chain joins TRBV11-3 to TRBJ2-1; D perhaps matches TRBD2 (5 bases). Germline CDR1 reads SGHNT; CDR2 reads YENEEA. CDR3 length: 15 amino acids. The V and J ends lost 5 bases and 0 bases respectively, with 11 bases between them.

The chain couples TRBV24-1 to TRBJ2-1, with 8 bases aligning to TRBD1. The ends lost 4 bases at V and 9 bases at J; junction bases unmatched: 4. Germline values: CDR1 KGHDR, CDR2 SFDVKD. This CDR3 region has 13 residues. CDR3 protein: CATSEWTGSEQFF. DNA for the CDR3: TGTGCCACCAGTGAATGGACAGGGAGTGAGCAGTTCTTC.

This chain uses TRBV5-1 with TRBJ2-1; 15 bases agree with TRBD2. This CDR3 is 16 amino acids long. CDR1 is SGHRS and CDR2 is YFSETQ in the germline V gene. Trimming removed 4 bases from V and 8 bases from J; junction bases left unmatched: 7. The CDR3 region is CASSTGLAGGSYEQFF. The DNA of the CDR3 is TGCGCCAGCAGCACTGGACTAGCGGGGGGGTCTTATGAGCAGTTCTTC.

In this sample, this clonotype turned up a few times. CDR3 region: CSALALQETQYF. The CDR3 nucleotides are TGCAGTGCCCTAGCCCTTCAAGAGACCCAGTACTTC. The chain couples TRBV20-1 to TRBJ2-5, with D maybe TRBD2 (5 bases). The germline V gene encodes CDR1 DFQATT and CDR2 SNEGSKA (reference sequence). V dropped 6 bases and J dropped 2 bases, with 10 bases sitting between them. CDR3 length: 12 residues.

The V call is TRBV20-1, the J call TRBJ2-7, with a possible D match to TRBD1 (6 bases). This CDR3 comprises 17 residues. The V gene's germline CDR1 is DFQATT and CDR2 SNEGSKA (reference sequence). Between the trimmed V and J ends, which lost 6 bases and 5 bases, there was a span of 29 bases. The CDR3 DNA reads TGCAGTGCGCCTCTTCCGGGACACACGAACGGGTACCACGAGCAGTACTTC. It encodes CSAPLPGHTNGYHEQYF.

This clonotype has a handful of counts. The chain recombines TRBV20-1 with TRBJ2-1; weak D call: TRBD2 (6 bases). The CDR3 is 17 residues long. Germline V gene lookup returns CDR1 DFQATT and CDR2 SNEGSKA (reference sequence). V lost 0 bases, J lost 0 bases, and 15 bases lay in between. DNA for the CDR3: TGCAGTGCTAGAGATCCAGGGCGGGGAAGCTCCTACAATGAGCAGTTCTTC. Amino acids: CSARDPGRGSSYNEQFF.

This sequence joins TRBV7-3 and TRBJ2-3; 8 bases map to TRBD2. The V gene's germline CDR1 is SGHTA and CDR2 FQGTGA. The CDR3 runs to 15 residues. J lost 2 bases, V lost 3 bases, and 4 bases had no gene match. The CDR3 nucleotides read TGTGCCAGCAGCTTTAGCGGGGACCCCACAGATACGCAGTATTTT. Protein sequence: CASSFSGDPTDTQYF.

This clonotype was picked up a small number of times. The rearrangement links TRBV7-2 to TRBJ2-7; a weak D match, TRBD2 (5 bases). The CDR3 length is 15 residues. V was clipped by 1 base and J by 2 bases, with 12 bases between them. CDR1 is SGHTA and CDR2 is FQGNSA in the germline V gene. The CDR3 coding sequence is TGTGCCAGCAGCTTAGGTCCGGAGGCCCCCTACGAGCAGTACTTC. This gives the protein CASSLGPEAPYEQYF. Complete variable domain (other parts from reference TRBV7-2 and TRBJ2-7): GAGVSQSPSNKVTEKGKDVELRCDPISGHTALYWYRQSLGQGLEFLIYFQGNSAPDKSGLPSDRFSAERTGGSVSTLTIQRTQQEDSAVYLCASSLGPEAPYEQYFGPGTRLTVT.

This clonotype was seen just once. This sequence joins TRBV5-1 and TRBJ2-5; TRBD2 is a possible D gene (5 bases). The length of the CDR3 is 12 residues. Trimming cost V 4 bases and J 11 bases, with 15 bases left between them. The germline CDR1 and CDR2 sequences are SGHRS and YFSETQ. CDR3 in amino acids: CASSASLGEQYF. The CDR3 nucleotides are TGCGCCAGCAGCGCCTCCCTGGGAGAGCAGTACTTC.

The CDR3 is CASSLKKAGHGYTF. The CDR3, as DNA: TGTGCCAGCAGCCTAAAGAAAGCCGGGCATGGCTACACCTTC. The rearrangement joins TRBV7-8 to TRBJ1-2; no definite D call. Trimming took off 5 bases at V and 6 bases at J, with 16 bases between the two ends. The V gene's germline CDR1 is SGHVS and CDR2 FQNEAQ. This CDR3 is built from 14 residues.

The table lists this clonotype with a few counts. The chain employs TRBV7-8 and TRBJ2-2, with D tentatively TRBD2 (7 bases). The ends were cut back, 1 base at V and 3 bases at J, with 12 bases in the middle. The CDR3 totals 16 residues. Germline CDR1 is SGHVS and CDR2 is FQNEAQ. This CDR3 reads CASSLDKGGHTGELFF. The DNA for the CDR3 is TGTGCCAGCAGCTTAGATAAGGGGGGGCACACCGGGGAGCTGTTTTTT. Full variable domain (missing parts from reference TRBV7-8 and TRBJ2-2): GAGVSQSPRYKVAKRGQDVALRCDPISGHVSLFWYQQALGQGPEFLTYFQNEAQLDKSGLPSDRFFAERPEGSVSTLKIQRTQQEDSAVYLCASSLDKGGHTGELFFGEGSRLTVL.

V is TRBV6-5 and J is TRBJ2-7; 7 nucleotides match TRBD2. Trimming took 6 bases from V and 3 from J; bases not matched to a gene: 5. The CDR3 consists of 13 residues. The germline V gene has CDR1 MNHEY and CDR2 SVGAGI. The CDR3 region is CASRGSGNYEQYF. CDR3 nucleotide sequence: TGTGCCAGCAGAGGAAGCGGGAACTACGAGCAGTACTTC.

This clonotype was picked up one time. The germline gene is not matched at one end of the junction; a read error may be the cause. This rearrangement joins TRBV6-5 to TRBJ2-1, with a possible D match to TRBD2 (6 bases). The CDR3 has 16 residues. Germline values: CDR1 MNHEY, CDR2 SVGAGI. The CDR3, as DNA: TGTGCCGGCAGTTGGTGGACTACCCGTAACTACAATGAGCAGTTCTTC. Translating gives CAGSWWTTRNYNEQFF.

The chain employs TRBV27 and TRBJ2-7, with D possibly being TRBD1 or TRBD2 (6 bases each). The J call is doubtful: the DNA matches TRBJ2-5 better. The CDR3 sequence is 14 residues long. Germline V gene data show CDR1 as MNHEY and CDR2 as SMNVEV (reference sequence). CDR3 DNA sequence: TGTGCCAGCAGGGGGAGAGGGGGAGGTGAGACCCAGTACTTC. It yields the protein CASRGRGGGETQYF.

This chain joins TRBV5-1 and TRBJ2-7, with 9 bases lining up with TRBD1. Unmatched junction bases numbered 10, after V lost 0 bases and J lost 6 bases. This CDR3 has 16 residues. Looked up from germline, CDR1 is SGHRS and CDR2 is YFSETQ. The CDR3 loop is CASSLGRLDRGREQYF. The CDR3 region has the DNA TGCGCCAGCAGCTTGGGCCGTCTGGACAGGGGACGCGAGCAGTACTTC.

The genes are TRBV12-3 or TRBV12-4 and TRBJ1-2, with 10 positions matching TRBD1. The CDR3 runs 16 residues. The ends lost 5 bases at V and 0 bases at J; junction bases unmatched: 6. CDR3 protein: CASSHDRGHPNYGYTF. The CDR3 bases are TGTGCCAGCAGTCATGACAGGGGGCACCCTAACTATGGCTACACCTTC.

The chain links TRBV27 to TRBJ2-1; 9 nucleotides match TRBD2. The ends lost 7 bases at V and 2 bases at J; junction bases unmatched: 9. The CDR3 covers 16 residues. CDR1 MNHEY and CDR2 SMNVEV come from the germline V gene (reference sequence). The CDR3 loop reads CASTRRRTSAYNEQFF. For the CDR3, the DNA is TGTGCCAGCACCCGAAGAAGGACTAGCGCCTACAATGAGCAGTTCTTC.

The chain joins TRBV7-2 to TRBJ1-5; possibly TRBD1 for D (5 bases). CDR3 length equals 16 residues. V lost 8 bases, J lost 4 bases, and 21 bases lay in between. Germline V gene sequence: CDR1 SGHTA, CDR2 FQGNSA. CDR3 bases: TGTGCCAGCGGGAACGGGGGGTGGGCTCAAAATCAGCCCCAGCATTTT. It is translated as CASGNGGWAQNQPQHF.

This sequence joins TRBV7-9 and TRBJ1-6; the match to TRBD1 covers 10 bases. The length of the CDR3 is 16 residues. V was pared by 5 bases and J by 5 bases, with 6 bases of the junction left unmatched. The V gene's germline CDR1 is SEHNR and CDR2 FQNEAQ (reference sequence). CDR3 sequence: CASSLPGQGNNSPLHF. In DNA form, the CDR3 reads TGTGCCAGCAGCCTTCCGGGACAGGGGAATAATTCACCCCTCCACTTT.

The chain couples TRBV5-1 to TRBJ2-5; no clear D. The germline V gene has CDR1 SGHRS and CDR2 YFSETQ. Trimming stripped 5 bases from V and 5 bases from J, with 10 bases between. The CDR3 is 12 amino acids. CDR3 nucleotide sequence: TGCGCCAGCAGAACTGACGGGGAGACCCAGTACTTC. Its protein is CASRTDGETQYF.

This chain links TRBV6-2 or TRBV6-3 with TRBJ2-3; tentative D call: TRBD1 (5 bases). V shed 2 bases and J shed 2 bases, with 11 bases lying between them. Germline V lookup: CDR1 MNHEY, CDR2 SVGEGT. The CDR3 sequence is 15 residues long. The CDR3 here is CASSYEDTSTDTQYF. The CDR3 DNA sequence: TGTGCCAGCAGTTACGAGGACACATCCACAGATACGCAGTATTTT.

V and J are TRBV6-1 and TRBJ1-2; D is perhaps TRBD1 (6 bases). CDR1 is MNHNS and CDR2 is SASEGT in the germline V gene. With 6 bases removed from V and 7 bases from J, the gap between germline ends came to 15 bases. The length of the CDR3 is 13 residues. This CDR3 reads CASSEQRDIGYTF. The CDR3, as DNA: TGTGCCAGCAGCGAACAGCGGGACATTGGCTACACCTTC.